This T cell receptor beta chain was observed in a study of blood T cell repertoires in COVID-19. Study information: Researchers got acute and convalescent COVID-19 samples from the United States, Italy and Spain. Nucleic acid was either cDNA or gDNA, and it came from T cells, B-cell-depleted T cells, or PBMCs.

Donors in Cohort 3 counted as recovered after two negative PCRs, clearance, or symptom resolution. How the authors handled the data: Counts of nucleated cells, estimated from reference gene primer amplification, were obtained. Assay: immunoSEQ multiplex PCR; the TCRdb copy retains only in-frame clones and omits some. V and J calls and clone size are copied from that table; D and trimming were computed from the DNA. Seen here are 400,000 to 450,000 clones, around 87% observed once, and the top ten hold 1.1%. This clone was seen just once. The germline V gene has CDR1 MNHEY and CDR2 SVGAGI. V lost 6 bases and J lost 4, with 13 bases in between. The CDR3 runs to 15 residues.

The sequenced sample was PBMCs or T cells enriched from blood (not recorded which). The rearrangement links TRBV6-5 to TRBJ2-6, with D perhaps TRBD2 (5 bases). The TCR was taken from a man younger than 45 who had recovered from COVID-19. The CDR3 reads CASSRRESGANVLTF. The DNA for the CDR3 is TGTGCCAGCAGCCGTCGGGAATCGGGGGCCAACGTCCTGACTTTC.